Listed here are 15 T cell receptor beta chains from one sample, sequenced in a study of metastatic and nonmetastatic thyroid tumors. Through MiXCR, TCRdb re-clonotyped the PCR reads. Among around 30,000 clones listed, approximately 15% were seen once. Each patient came to thyroid surgery without any prior treatment (of any kind). The sample taken for sequencing was blood. The receptor set was obtained from a male donor with papillary thyroid cancer or a benign thyroid nodule (not recorded which). Some clones in this sample may be carry-over from other donors' samples.

This clone was observed many times. This rearrangement joins TRBV7-9 to TRBJ1-1; unclear D gene. CDR3 length equals 13 residues. V was trimmed by 5 bases and J by 1 base, leaving 8 bases between them. Germline V lookup: CDR1 SEHNR, CDR2 FQNEAQ (reference sequence). CDR3 DNA sequence: TGTGCCAGCAGCGCGCCAGGGAACACTGAAGCTTTCTTT. Protein sequence: CASSAPGNTEAFF.

This clone appeared many times. The chain links TRBV27 to TRBJ2-1, with D uncertain. Trimming left V 0 bases short and J 4 bases short, with 4 bases between. CDR1 and CDR2 (germline): MNHEY, SMNVEV (reference sequence). CDR3 length: 13 residues. CDR3 nucleotide sequence: TGTGCCAGCAGTTTATCCCTTTACAATGAGCAGTTCTTC. Translation gives CASSLSLYNEQFF.

J is TRBJ2-3 and V is TRBV11-3, with D unclear. The J call may be mistaken, given a closer DNA end match to TRBJ1-5. The CDR3 runs to 15 residues. Germline V CDR1 and CDR2: SGHNT, YENEEA. Here the CDR3 reads CASSLDPGSRDKQHF. DNA of the CDR3: TGTGCCAGCAGCTTAGATCCGGGTTCTAGAGATAAGCAGCATTTT.

This clone was observed many times. The rearrangement uses TRBV7-9 and TRBJ2-5; D is possibly TRBD2 (7 bases). V was cut by 3 bases and J by 5 bases, with 13 bases left in between. Germline CDR1 SEHNR, CDR2 FQNEAQ (reference sequence). The CDR3 extends over 14 amino acids. For the CDR3, the DNA is TGTGCCAGCAGCTTGAAGGGGGGGGTTGAGACCCAGTACTTC. As protein: CASSLKGGVETQYF.

This clone was recorded at least ten times. The chain carries TRBV5-1 and TRBJ2-7; no firm D call. Germline values: CDR1 SGHRS, CDR2 YFSETQ. The CDR3 sequence is 14 residues long. V was pared by 0 bases and J by 0 bases, with 7 bases between. The CDR3 loop is CASSLEGNSYEQYF. The CDR3 DNA follows: TGCGCCAGCAGCTTGGAGGGCAACTCCTACGAGCAGTACTTC.

A word on this clone: Being one base from a much bigger clone, this may be a read error. The rearrangement uses TRBV18 and TRBJ2-7; D is possibly TRBD1 (6 bases). The CDR3 is made up of 14 amino acids. V was cut by 6 bases and J by 5 bases, with 17 bases left in between. Germline V gene data show CDR1 as KGHSH and CDR2 as LQKENI. CDR3 coding DNA: TGTGCCAGCTCCCGGGACACCCTCCAGGACGAGCAGTACTTC. Residues: CASSRDTLQDEQYF. Full variable domain (outside the CDR3, taken from reference TRBV18 and TRBJ2-7): NAGVMQNPRHLVRRRGQEARLRCSPMKGHSHVYWYRQLPEEGLKFMVYLQKENIIDESGMPKERFSAEFPKEGPSILRIQQVVRGDSAAYFCASSRDTLQDEQYFGPGTRLTVT.

V gene TRBV6-1 combines with J gene TRBJ1-1; 10 bases map to TRBD1. With V trimmed by 6 bases and J by 5 bases, 12 bases remained unmatched. Germline assignment: CDR1 MNHNS and CDR2 SASEGT. The CDR3 runs 16 residues. CDR3 bases: TGTGCCAGCAGGCCCCGGGACAGGGGAGGACGGACTGAAGCTTTCTTT. As protein: CASRPRDRGGRTEAFF.

This clone was found many times. The rearrangement uses TRBV28 and TRBJ2-7; no firm D call. This CDR3 has 13 amino acids. Germline CDR1 is MDHEN and CDR2 is SYDVKM. V gave up 1 base and J gave up 4 bases, with 8 bases separating them. CDR3 loop: CASSLYPRYEQYF. The CDR3 DNA reads TGTGCCAGCAGTTTATACCCCCGTTACGAGCAGTACTTC.

In this sample, this clone turned up many times. This chain connects TRBV6-1 to TRBJ2-1, with 7 bases matching TRBD2. Germline-derived CDR1 and CDR2 are MNHNS and SASEGT. The length of the CDR3 is 14 residues. Germline trimming cut 5 bases from V and 7 bases from J; bases unmatched to any gene: 8. Here the CDR3 reads CASSSQTSKNEQFF. CDR3 sequence (DNA): TGTGCCAGCAGTTCCCAGACTAGCAAGAATGAGCAGTTCTTC.

This clone was seen only a few times. The junction shows a germline mismatch at one end, possibly a read error. This chain links TRBV24-1 with TRBJ1-4; TRBD1 is a possible D gene (5 bases). Germline V lookup: CDR1 KGHDR, CDR2 SFDVKD. The CDR3 extends over 15 amino acids. CDR3 sequence reads: CATSDTGGPNEKPFF. The DNA of the CDR3 is TGTGCCACCAGTGATACCGGGGGTCCTAATGAAAAACCGTTTTTT.

Ten or more counts support this clone. J is TRBJ2-7 and V is TRBV14; TRBD2 matches at 14 bases. V lost 5 bases, J lost 5 bases, and 11 bases stayed unmatched. The CDR3 runs 17 residues. From germline, CDR1 is SGHDN and CDR2 FVKESK. CDR3 region: CASSTPRRGLAGDEQYF. CDR3 bases: TGTGCCAGCAGCACCCCTCGGCGGGGACTAGCGGGAGACGAGCAGTACTTC. Together with reference TRBV14 and TRBJ2-7, the CDR3 gives the full variable domain: EAGVTQFPSHSVIEKGQTVTLRCDPISGHDNLYWYRRVMGKEIKFLLHFVKESKQDESGMPNNRFLAERTGGTYSTLKVQPAELEDSGVYFCASSTPRRGLAGDEQYFGPGTRLTVT.

This clone was seen many times. Sequence at one end of the junction differs from germline and may be a read error. The V and J genes are TRBV4-1 and TRBJ2-7; TRBD2 aligns across 10 bases. The CDR3 extends over 14 amino acids. The germline V gene encodes CDR1 MGHRA and CDR2 YSYEKL. Here the CDR3 DNA reads TGCGCCAGCAGCGAAGAGGACGGAGCGGGAGGGCCGTATTTC. This gives the protein CASSEEDGAGGPYF.

This clone has ten or more counts. The chain recombines TRBV3-1 with TRBJ2-7, with 11 bases that match TRBD2. V trimming: 4 bases; J trimming: 2 bases; junction bases outside the gene matches: 4. The CDR3 contains 15 residues. Germline V gene sequence: CDR1 LGHDT, CDR2 YNNKEL (reference sequence). The CDR3 sequence is CASSPIAGGAYEQYF. As DNA, the CDR3 is TGTGCCAGCAGCCCAATAGCGGGAGGGGCCTACGAGCAGTACTTC.

This clone showed up many times. The V gene is TRBV4-3, the J gene TRBJ2-3, with 8 bases identical to TRBD2. The CDR3 sequence is 15 residues long. With 0 bases clipped from V and 2 bases from J, the junction kept 1 base outside the gene matches. Germline values: CDR1 LGHNA, CDR2 YSLEER. CDR3 DNA: TGCGCCAGCAGCCAAGAAGCGGGAGCCACAGATACGCAGTATTTT. The encoded protein is CASSQEAGATDTQYF.

This clone counts as medium-sized. As DNA, the CDR3 is TGTGCCAGTAGTTCGGACAGGGGAAGCTCCTACGAGCAGTACTTC. Residues: CASSSDRGSSYEQYF. This chain uses TRBV19 with TRBJ2-7; 9 positions agree with TRBD1. CDR3 size: 15 residues. V lost 5 bases to trimming and J lost 0 bases; unmatched junction nucleotides: 5. The germline V gene encodes CDR1 LNHDA and CDR2 SQIVND (reference sequence).